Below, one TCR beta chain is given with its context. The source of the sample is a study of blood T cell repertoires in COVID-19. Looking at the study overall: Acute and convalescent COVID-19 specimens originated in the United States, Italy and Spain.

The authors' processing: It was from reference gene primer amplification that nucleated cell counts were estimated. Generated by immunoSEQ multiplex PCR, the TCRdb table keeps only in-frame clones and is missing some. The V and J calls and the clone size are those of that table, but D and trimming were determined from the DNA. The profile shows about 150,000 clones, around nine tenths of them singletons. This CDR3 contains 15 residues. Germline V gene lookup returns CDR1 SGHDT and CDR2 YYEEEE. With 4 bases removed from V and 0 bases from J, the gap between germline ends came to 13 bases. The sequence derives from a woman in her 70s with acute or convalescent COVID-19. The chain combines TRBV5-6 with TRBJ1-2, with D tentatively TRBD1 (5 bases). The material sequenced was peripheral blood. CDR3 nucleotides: TGTGCCAGCAGCCCGCCGGTCAGGGCTAACTATGGCTACACCTTC. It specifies CASSPPVRANYGYTF.